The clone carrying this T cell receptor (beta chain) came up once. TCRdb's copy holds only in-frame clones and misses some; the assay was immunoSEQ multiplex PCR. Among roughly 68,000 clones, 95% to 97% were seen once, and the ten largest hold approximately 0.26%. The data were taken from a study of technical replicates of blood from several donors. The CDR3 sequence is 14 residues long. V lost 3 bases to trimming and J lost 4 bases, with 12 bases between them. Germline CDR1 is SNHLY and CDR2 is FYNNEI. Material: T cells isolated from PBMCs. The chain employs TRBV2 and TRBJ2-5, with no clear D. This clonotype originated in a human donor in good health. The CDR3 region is CASSDPSRRETQYF. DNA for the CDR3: TGTGCCAGCAGTGATCCTAGTCGCAGAGAGACCCAGTACTTC.